Described below is a single TCR beta chain sequence and its context. Its antigen is as yet unknown. Per the germline V gene, CDR1 is SGHAT and CDR2 is FQNNGV. The CDR3 covers 13 residues. The J segment lost 7 bases and the V segment lost 5 bases, leaving 7 bases of the junction unmatched. The data stem from a study of CD8 T cells in Susac syndrome. Turning to the study itself: Sequenced Susac syndrome patients included roughly six with active disease and under 10 who were in remission. Susac syndrome patients were untreated, on corticosteroids with some adding intravenous immunoglobulin, or on intravenous immunoglobulin only. Overall study findings and caveats: When the CD4+ T cell repertoires of patients with Susac syndrome were examined, they did not show any clonal expansion.

cDNA came from roughly 0.47 to 1 ug RNA primed by random hexamers. Each CDR3 protein gets one entry after TCRdb re-called the immunoSEQ multiplex PCR reads with MiXCR. The sample has 180,000 or so distinct CDR3 sequences; just under 95% are singletons. The sample taken for sequencing was CD4+ T cells from PBMCs. The receptor's source is a human donor with Susac syndrome. V is TRBV11-2 and J is TRBJ1-2; 7 bases fit TRBD1. For the CDR3, the DNA is TGTGCCAGCAGCCGACCGACAGGGATTGGCTACACCTTC. This gives the protein CASSRPTGIGYTF.